This TCR beta chain was obtained from a study of T cells in Graves' hyperthyroidism and ophthalmopathy. This clonotype occurred many times. V lost 7 bases and J lost 6; bases outside the gene matches: 2. Germline CDR1 reads MNHEY; CDR2 reads SVGEGT. The CDR3 sequence is 11 residues long. There were TCR beta CDR3 regions amplified from RNA transcripts. The HTBI primer set was used in a first-round RT-PCR of the TCR CDR3. Each CDR3 protein gets one entry after TCRdb re-called the multiplex PCR reads with MiXCR. Seen here are about 350,000 distinct CDR3 sequences, roughly 20% observed once, and the top ten hold around a sixth.

Sequencing was carried out using blood. This chain links TRBV6-2 or TRBV6-3 with TRBJ2-7, with TRBD1 identical over 8 bases. The receptor was isolated from a woman between 40 and 50 years old with Graves' ophthalmopathy. CDR3 loop: CASNDRGEQYF. Here the CDR3 DNA reads TGTGCCAGCAACGACAGGGGCGAGCAGTACTTC.